This is a list of T cell receptor beta chains from one sample in a study of T cells in Graves' hyperthyroidism and ophthalmopathy. TCRdb re-called the multiplex PCR reads through MiXCR, storing one row per CDR3 protein. The repertoire holds around 620,000 distinct CDR3 sequences, with approximately 14% as singletons. The specimen was blood. These receptor sequences come from a woman younger than 30 with Graves' ophthalmopathy. Each CDR3 is given with its conserved first and last residue. The D gene is left open where the match is weak. The size of a clone is reported for some rows only, either as once, few or many, or as a class for expanded clones.

D,size,J,V,CDR3,DNA
TRBD1,many,TRBJ1-4,TRBV12-3/TRBV12-4,CASSPKTGRGEKLFF,TGTGCCAGCAGCCCGAAGACAGGGAGAGGCGAAAAACTGTTTTTT
NA,NA,TRBJ2-6,TRBV7-9,CASSLGEGGGGGANVLTF,TGTGCCAGCAGCTTAGGAGAGGGGGGGGGCGGTGGGGCCAACGTCCTGACTTTC
TRBD2,few,TRBJ2-3,TRBV25-1,CASSEYIPGTSVGSTDTQYF,TGTGCCAGCAGTGAATATATACCCGGGACTAGCGTGGGAAGCACAGATACGCAGTATTTT
TRBD2,many,TRBJ2-3,TRBV7-2,CASSFRGLAGARTDTQYF,TGTGCCAGCAGCTTCCGTGGACTAGCGGGAGCCCGCACAGATACGCAGTATTTT
NA,NA,TRBJ2-2,TRBV7-8,CASYSQSTGELFF,TGTGCCAGCTACTCACAGTCCACCGGGGAGCTGTTTTTT
NA,many,TRBJ2-3,TRBV2,CASSGRRSGVDTQYF,TGTGCCAGCAGTGGGAGAAGGTCGGGAGTGGATACGCAGTATTTT
TRBD1,NA,TRBJ1-6,TRBV5-1,CASSSPGQGMDSPLHF,TGCGCCAGCAGCTCCCCGGGACAGGGGATGGATTCACCCCTCCACTTT
NA,NA,TRBJ1-1,TRBV6-1,CASTPGSGTEAFF,TGTGCCAGCACCCCTGGCTCCGGCACTGAAGCTTTCTTT
TRBD1,few,TRBJ1-1,TRBV19,CASSMRQGAAEAFF,TGTGCCAGTAGTATGCGTCAGGGGGCGGCTGAAGCTTTCTTT
NA,many,TRBJ2-7,TRBV6-6,CASSYSGQSRDEQYF,TGTGCCAGCAGTTACTCCGGACAGTCCAGGGACGAGCAGTACTTC
NA,few,TRBJ2-1,TRBV5-4,CASSLEPAGTPRGNEQFF,TGTGCCAGCAGCTTGGAGCCAGCCGGGACTCCAAGGGGCAATGAGCAGTTCTTC
NA,NA,TRBJ1-3,TRBV20-1,CSAGKGHTSGNTIYF,TGCAGTGCTGGAAAAGGACATACCTCTGGAAACACCATATATTTT
TRBD1,many,TRBJ1-4,TRBV20-1,CSAPGTGWEKLFF,TGCAGTGCCCCCGGGACAGGGTGGGAAAAACTGTTTTTT
NA,NA,TRBJ2-7,TRBV6-9,CASSYGTGSLYEQYF,TGTGCCAGCAGTTACGGTACAGGGTCCCTCTACGAGCAGTATTTC
NA,NA,TRBJ1-1,TRBV18,CASSPTGTMNTEALF,TGTGCCAGCTCACCGACGGGAACCATGAACACTGAAGCTCTCTTT
TRBD2,NA,TRBJ2-5,TRBV15,CATSRAWPREETQYF,TGTGCCACCAGCAGGGCATGGCCGCGGGAGGAGACCCAGTACTTC
NA,many,TRBJ2-2,TRBV11-2,CASSLDRSRGATGELFF,TGTGCCAGCAGCTTAGATAGGTCCAGAGGCGCCACCGGGGAGCTGTTTTTT
NA,NA,TRBJ1-1,TRBV20-1,CSARERGAGGAFF,TGCAGTGCTAGAGAAAGGGGGGCGGGGGGGGCTTTCTTT
TRBD1,many,TRBJ1-2,TRBV28,CASTGTAGNYGYTF,TGTGCCAGCACCGGGACAGCCGGTAACTATGGCTACACCTTC
NA,NA,TRBJ1-6,TRBV13,CASSLTHTVGYNSPLHF,TGTGCCAGCAGCTTGACCCACACCGTGGGGTATAATTCACCCCTCCACTTT
NA,NA,TRBJ1-4,TRBV12-3/TRBV12-4,CASSFRDREKLFF,TGTGCCAGCAGTTTCCGAGATAGAGAAAAACTGTTTTTT
TRBD2,many,TRBJ2-5,TRBV7-2,CASSQGLAQETQYF,TGTGCCAGCAGCCAAGGACTAGCCCAAGAGACCCAGTACTTC
TRBD2,many,TRBJ2-1,TRBV12-5,CASGLVLAGGPWSSYNEQFF,TGTGCTAGTGGTTTGGTACTAGCGGGAGGGCCGTGGAGCTCCTACAATGAGCAGTTCTTC
NA,NA,TRBJ1-5,TRBV6-6,CASSFSRLSNQPQHF,TGTGCCAGCAGTTTCTCCAGACTTAGCAATCAGCCCCAGCATTTT
TRBD2,NA,TRBJ2-2,TRBV7-6,CASSLEASGRFSGELFF,TGTGCCAGCAGCTTAGAGGCTAGCGGGAGATTTAGCGGGGAGCTGTTTTTT
TRBD1,many,TRBJ1-4,TRBV28,CASSRDRNEKLFF,TGTGCCAGCAGTCGGGACAGAAATGAAAAACTGTTTTTT
TRBD2,NA,TRBJ2-1,TRBV18,CASSPLELAAYSNEQFF,TGTGCCAGCTCACCATTGGAACTAGCGGCCTACTCCAATGAGCAGTTCTTC
NA,NA,TRBJ2-3,TRBV10-2,CASREGPYNTDTQYF,TGCGCCAGCAGGGAAGGGCCTTACAACACAGATACGCAGTATTTT
TRBD2,many,TRBJ2-1,TRBV24-1,CATQRLAGARNEQFF,TGTGCCACCCAGAGACTAGCGGGAGCTCGGAATGAGCAGTTCTTC
NA,many,TRBJ2-5,TRBV7-2,CASSLGLSQETQYF,TGTGCCAGCAGCTTAGGTCTATCCCAAGAGACCCAGTACTTC
TRBD2,NA,TRBJ2-7,TRBV9,CASSELAEGPAEQYF,TGTGCCAGCAGCGAACTAGCGGAAGGGCCGGCCGAGCAGTACTTC
TRBD1,few,TRBJ2-1,TRBV4-2,CASSQPGGAANEQFF,TGTGCCAGCAGCCAGCCAGGGGGCGCGGCCAATGAGCAGTTCTTC
TRBD2,NA,TRBJ2-1,TRBV15,CATSRRLAGGSYNEQFF,TGTGCCACCAGCAGGAGACTAGCGGGAGGGTCCTACAATGAGCAGTTCTTC
TRBD2,many,TRBJ2-7,TRBV11-3,CASSLGLAGVPSYEQYF,TGTGCCAGCAGCTTAGGACTAGCGGGAGTCCCCTCCTACGAGCAGTACTTC
TRBD2,few,TRBJ2-5,TRBV9,CASSVAGTSVYETQYF,TGTGCCAGCAGCGTAGCCGGGACTAGTGTGTACGAGACCCAGTACTTC
NA,many,TRBJ2-5,TRBV14,CASSQSPVGRIQETQYF,TGTGCCAGCAGCCAATCGCCCGTTGGAAGGATCCAAGAGACCCAGTACTTC
TRBD2,NA,TRBJ2-1,TRBV7-2,CASRLTSGYNEQFF,TGTGCCAGCAGGCTGACTAGCGGGTACAATGAGCAGTTCTTC
NA,many,TRBJ2-6,TRBV20-1,CSAWDTTGGGGANVLTF,TGCAGTGCGTGGGACACTACAGGGGGGGGTGGGGCCAACGTCCTGACTTTC
NA,many,TRBJ2-5,TRBV27,CASSSFTGRQETQYF,TGTGCCAGCAGTTCCTTCACAGGCAGACAAGAGACCCAGTACTTC
NA,few,TRBJ2-2,TRBV19,CASTRGGGELFF,TGTGCCAGTACAAGAGGGGGCGGGGAGCTGTTTTTT
NA,few,TRBJ2-6,TRBV19,CASKPEDPSTGRGANVLTF,TGTGCCAGTAAGCCGGAGGACCCCTCGACAGGGCGCGGGGCCAACGTTCTGACTTTC
NA,many,TRBJ2-3,TRBV15,CATSRGGFTDTQYF,TGTGCCACCAGCAGAGGGGGCTTCACAGATACGCAGTATTTT
NA,many,TRBJ1-1,TRBV3-1,CASSQGMGMNTEAFF,TGTGCCAGCAGCCAAGGAATGGGCATGAACACTGAAGCTTTCTTT
NA,NA,TRBJ1-2,TRBV5-6,CAIGRTGYYGYTF,TGTGCCATCGGACGGACCGGGTACTATGGCTACACCTTC
NA,many,TRBJ1-6,TRBV6-1,CASSPPNRVDSPLHF,TGTGCCAGCAGTCCACCGAACAGGGTTGATTCACCCCTCCACTTT
TRBD1,NA,TRBJ1-4,TRBV29-1,CSVNRGGAEKLFF,TGCAGCGTGAACAGGGGAGGGGCTGAAAAACTGTTTTTT
NA,NA,TRBJ2-7,TRBV29-1,CSVVADPVYEQYF,TGCAGCGTTGTAGCGGACCCCGTCTACGAGCAGTACTTC
NA,many,TRBJ1-5,TRBV6-1,CASSYGGGTQHF,TGTGCCAGCAGTTATGGGGGGGGAACCCAGCATTTT
NA,NA,TRBJ1-5,TRBV5-1,CASGQDSPHSNQPQHF,TGCGCCAGCGGCCAAGACTCCCCGCATAGCAATCAGCCCCAGCATTTT